This T cell receptor (beta chain) was captured by sequencing in a study of beta chain features in type 1 diabetes. Study-wide findings and caveats: A PCR bias possibly favoring shorter templates would apply equally to patients and controls.

Purity exceeded 98% in all sorted populations. All of the isolated RNA was reverse transcribed, so expressed TCRB transcripts were sequenced. Only in-frame clones appear in the TCRdb table, and some are missing; sequencing was by immunoSEQ multiplex PCR. The sample holds approximately 470,000 clones, roughly 31% seen once. Notes on this clone: What it recognizes is unknown.

Sequencing was performed on naive CD4+ T cells from blood. This sequence was found in a man aged 18 to 30 in good health.

For the CDR3, the DNA is TGTGCCACCACCCTTGGGGGGGTAGCCAAAAACATTCAGTACTTC. It is translated as CATTLGGVAKNIQYF. The chain is built from TRBV10-3 and TRBJ2-4; 7 nucleotides align to TRBD2. The J segment lost 0 bases and the V segment lost 10 bases, leaving 9 bases of the junction unmatched. The CDR3 contains 15 residues. CDR1 is ENHRY, CDR2 SYGVKD, per germline.